The present entry profiles one T cell receptor (beta chain) with its context. Its specificity is unknown. The junction and the germline gene differ at one end; a read error may be behind it. These data are taken from a study of post-analysis software for immune sequencing data. Study conclusions and caveats: Patients showed TRBV5-6, TRBV5-1 and TRBV20-1 among five TRBV segments more frequent than in controls.

Included in the TCR beta cDNA libraries were unique molecular identifiers. TCRdb itself ran the PCR reads through MiXCR, one entry per CDR3 protein. The sample lists roughly 730,000 distinct CDR3 sequences; roughly 27% were seen once. Germline CDR1 and CDR2: SGHAT and FQNNGV. The CDR3 has 15 residues. The gene calls are TRBV11-2 and TRBJ2-2; D is perhaps TRBD1 or TRBD2 (5 bases each). The clonotype comes from a girl aged 5-17 years with multiple sclerosis. The sample comprised blood. The CDR3 sequence: CASSWGRTNTGERFF. The CDR3 region has the DNA TGTGCCAGCAGCTGGGGACGGACGAACACCGGGGAGCGGTTTTTT.